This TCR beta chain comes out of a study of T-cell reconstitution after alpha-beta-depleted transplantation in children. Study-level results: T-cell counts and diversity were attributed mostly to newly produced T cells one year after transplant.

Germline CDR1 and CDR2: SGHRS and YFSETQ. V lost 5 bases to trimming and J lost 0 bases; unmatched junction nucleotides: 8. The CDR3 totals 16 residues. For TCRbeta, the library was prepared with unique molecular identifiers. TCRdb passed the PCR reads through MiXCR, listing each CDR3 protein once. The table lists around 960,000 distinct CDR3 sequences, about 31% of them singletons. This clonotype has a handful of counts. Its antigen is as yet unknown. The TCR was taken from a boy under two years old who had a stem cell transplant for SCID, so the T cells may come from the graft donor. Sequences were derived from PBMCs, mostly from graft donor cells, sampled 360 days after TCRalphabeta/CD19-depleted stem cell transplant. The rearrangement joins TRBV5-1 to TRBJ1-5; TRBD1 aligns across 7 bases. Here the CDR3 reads CASSLSDRISNQPQHF. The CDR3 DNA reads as TGCGCCAGCAGTTTGTCGGACAGGATTAGCAATCAGCCCCAGCATTTT.